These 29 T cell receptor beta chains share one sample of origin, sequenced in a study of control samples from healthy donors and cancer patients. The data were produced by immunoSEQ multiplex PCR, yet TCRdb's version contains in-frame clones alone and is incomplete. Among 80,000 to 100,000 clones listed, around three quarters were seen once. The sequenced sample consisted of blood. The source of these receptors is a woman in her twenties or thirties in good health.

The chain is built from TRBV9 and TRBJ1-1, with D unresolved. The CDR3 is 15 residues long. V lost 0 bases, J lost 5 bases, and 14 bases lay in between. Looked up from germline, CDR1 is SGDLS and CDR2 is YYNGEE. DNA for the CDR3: TGTGCCAGCAGCGTAGGGGTGGAGATCGGGACTGAAGCTTTCTTT. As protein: CASSVGVEIGTEAFF.

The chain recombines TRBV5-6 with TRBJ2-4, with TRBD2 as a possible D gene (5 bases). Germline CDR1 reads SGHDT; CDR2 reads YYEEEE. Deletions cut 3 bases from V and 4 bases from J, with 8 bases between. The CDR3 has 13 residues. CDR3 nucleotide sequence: TGTGCCAGCAGCTCCGGGGTAAAAAACATTCAGTACTTC. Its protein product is CASSSGVKNIQYF.

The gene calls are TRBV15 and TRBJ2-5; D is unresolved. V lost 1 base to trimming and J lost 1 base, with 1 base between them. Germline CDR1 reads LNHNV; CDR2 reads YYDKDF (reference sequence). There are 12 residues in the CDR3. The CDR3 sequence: CATSRGQETQYF. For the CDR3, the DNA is TGTGCCACCAGCAGAGGCCAAGAGACCCAGTACTTC.

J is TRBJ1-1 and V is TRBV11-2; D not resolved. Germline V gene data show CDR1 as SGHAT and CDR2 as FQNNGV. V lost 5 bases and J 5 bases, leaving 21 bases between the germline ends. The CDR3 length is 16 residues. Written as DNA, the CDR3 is TGTGCCAGCAGCCGCATTGTGGGGTCGGGGAGGACTGAAGCTTTCTTT. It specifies CASSRIVGSGRTEAFF. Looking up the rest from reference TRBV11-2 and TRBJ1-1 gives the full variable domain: EAGVAQSPRYKIIEKRQSVAFWCNPISGHATLYWYQQILGQGPKLLIQFQNNGVVDDSQLPKDRFSAERLKGVDSTLKIQPAKLEDSAVYLCASSRIVGSGRTEAFFGQGTRLTVV.

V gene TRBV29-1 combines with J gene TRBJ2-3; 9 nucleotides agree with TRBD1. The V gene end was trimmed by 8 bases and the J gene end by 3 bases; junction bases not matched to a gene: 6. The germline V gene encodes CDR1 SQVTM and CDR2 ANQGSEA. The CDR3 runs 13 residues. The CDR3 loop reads CSTAGTGTDTQYF. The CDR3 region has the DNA TGCAGCACCGCCGGGACAGGGACAGATACGCAGTATTTT.

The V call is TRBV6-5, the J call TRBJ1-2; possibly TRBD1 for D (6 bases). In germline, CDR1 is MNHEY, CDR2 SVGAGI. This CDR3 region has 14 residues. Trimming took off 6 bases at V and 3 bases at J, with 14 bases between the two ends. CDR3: CASRTGENYYGYTF. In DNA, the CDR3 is TGTGCCAGCAGGACAGGAGAGAACTACTATGGCTACACCTTC.

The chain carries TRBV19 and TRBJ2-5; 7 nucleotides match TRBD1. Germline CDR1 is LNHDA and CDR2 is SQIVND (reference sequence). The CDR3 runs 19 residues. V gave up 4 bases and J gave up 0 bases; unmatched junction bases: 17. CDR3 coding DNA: TGTGCCAGTAGTAGACGCCTGGCTGGACGCAGGGGGTACCAAGAGACCCAGTACTTC. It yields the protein CASSRRLAGRRGYQETQYF.

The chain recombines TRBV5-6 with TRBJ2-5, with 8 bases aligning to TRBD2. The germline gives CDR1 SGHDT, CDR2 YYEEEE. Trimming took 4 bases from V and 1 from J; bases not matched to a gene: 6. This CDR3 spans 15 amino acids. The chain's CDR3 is CASSAGTRLQETQYF. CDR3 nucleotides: TGTGCCAGCAGCGCCGGGACTAGGCTCCAAGAGACCCAGTACTTC.

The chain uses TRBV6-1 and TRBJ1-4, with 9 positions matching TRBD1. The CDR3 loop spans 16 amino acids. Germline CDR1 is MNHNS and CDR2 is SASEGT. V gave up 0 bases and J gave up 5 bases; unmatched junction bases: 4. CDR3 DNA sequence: TGTGCCAGCAGTGAAGCGCCCGGGACAGGGAATGAAAAACTGTTTTTT. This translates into CASSEAPGTGNEKLFF.

DNA of the CDR3: TGCGCCAGCAGCTTACGGTTGGACAATGAGCAGTTCTTC. It translates to CASSLRLDNEQFF. The rearrangement joins TRBV5-1 to TRBJ2-1, with D hard to call. This CDR3 is 13 amino acids long. Germline assignment: CDR1 SGHRS and CDR2 YFSETQ. The V and J ends lost 2 bases and 5 bases respectively, with 8 bases between them.

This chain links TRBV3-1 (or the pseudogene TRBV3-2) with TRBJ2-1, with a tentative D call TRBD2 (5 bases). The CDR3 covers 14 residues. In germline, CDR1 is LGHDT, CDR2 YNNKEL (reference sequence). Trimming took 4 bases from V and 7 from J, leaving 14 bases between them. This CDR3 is CASSPYAGVNEQFF. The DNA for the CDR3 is TGTGCCAGCAGCCCATACGCGGGCGTAAATGAGCAGTTCTTC.

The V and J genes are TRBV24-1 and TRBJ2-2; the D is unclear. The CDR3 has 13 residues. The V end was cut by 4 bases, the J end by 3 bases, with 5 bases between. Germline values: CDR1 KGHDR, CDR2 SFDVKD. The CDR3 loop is CATSDSYTGELFF. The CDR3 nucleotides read TGTGCCACCAGTGACAGCTACACCGGGGAGCTGTTTTTT.

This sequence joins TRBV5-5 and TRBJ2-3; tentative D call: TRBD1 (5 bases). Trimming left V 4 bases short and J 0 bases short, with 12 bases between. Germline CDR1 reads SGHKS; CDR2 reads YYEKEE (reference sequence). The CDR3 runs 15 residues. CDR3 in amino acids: CASSTDSPSTDTQYF. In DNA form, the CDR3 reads TGTGCCAGCAGCACAGACAGCCCTAGCACAGATACGCAGTATTTT.

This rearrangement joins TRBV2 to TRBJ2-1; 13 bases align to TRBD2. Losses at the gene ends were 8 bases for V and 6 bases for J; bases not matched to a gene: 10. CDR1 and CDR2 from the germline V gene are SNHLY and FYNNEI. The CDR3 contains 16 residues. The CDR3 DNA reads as TGTGCCAGCCTCCACCGAACTAGCGGGGGGGCCAATGAGCAGTTCTTC. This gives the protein CASLHRTSGGANEQFF.

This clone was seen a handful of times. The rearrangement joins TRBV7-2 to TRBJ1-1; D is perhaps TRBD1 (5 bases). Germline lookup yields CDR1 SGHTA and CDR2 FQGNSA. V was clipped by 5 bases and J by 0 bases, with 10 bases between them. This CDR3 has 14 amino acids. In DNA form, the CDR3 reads TGTGCCAGCAGCGTGGGACCGCTGAACACTGAAGCTTTCTTT. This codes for CASSVGPLNTEAFF. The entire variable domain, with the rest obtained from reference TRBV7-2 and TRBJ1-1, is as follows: GAGVSQSPSNKVTEKGKDVELRCDPISGHTALYWYRQSLGQGLEFLIYFQGNSAPDKSGLPSDRFSAERTGGSVSTLTIQRTQQEDSAVYLCASSVGPLNTEAFFGQGTRLTVV.

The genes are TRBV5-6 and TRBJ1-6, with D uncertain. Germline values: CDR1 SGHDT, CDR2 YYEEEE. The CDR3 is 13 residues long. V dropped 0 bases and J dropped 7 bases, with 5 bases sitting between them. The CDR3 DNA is TGTGCCAGCAGCTTGGGCGGGAATTCACCCCTCCACTTT. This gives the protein CASSLGGNSPLHF.

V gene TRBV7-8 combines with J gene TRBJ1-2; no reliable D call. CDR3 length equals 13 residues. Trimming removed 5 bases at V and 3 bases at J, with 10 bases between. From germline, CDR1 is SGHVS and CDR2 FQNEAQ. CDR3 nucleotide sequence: TGTGCCAGCAGCCCCAGCGGGGACTATGGCTACACCTTC. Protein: CASSPSGDYGYTF.

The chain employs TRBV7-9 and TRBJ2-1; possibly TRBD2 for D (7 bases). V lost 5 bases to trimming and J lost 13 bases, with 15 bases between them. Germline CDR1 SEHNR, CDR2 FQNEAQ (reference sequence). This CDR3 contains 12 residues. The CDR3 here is CASSHPGGIQFF. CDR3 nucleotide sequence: TGTGCCAGCAGCCATCCGGGGGGCATACAGTTCTTC.

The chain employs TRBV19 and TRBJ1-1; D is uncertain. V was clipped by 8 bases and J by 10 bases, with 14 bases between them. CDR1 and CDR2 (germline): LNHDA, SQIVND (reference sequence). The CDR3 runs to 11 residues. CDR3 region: CASAIKWGAFF. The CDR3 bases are TGTGCCAGTGCAATTAAATGGGGAGCTTTCTTT.

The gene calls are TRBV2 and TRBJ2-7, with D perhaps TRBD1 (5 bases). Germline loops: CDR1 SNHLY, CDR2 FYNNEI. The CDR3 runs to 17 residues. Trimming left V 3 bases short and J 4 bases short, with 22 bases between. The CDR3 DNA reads TGTGCCAGCAGTGATGGGGTTGGGTCAGGGTATTCATACGAGCAGTACTTC. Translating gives CASSDGVGSGYSYEQYF.

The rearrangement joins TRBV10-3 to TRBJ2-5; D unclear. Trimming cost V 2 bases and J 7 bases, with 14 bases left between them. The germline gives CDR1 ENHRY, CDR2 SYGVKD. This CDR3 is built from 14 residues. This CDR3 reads CAISEPTGFGTQYF. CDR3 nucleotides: TGTGCCATCAGTGAGCCAACGGGTTTTGGGACCCAGTACTTC.

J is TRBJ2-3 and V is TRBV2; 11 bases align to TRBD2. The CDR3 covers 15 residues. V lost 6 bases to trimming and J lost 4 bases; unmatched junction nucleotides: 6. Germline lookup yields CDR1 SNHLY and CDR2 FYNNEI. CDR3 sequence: CASRRLAGQSDTQYF. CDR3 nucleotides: TGTGCCAGCAGGAGACTAGCGGGGCAGTCAGATACGCAGTATTTT.

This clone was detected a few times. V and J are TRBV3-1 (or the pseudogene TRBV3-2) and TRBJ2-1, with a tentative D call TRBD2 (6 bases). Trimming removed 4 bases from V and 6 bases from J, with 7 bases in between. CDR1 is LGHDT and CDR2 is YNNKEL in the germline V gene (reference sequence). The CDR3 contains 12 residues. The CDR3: CASSRTTNEQFF. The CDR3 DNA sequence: TGTGCCAGCAGCCGGACTACCAATGAGCAGTTCTTC.

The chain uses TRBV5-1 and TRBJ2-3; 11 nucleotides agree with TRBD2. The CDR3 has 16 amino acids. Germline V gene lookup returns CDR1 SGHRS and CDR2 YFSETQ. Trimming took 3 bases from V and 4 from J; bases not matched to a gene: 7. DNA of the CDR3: TGCGCCAGCAGCTCCTTAGCGGGGGGGCAGTCAGATACGCAGTATTTT. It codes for CASSSLAGGQSDTQYF.

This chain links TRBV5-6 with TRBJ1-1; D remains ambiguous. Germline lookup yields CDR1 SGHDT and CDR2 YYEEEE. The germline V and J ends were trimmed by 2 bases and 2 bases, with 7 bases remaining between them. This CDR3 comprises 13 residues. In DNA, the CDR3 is TGTGCCAGCAGCTTTGCCACAAACACTGAAGCTTTCTTT. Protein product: CASSFATNTEAFF.

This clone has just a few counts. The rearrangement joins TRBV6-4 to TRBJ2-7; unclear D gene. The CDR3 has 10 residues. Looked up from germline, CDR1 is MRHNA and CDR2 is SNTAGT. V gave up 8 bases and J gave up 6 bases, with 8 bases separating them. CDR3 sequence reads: CASVNSEQYF. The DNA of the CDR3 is TGTGCCAGCGTAAACAGCGAGCAGTACTTC.

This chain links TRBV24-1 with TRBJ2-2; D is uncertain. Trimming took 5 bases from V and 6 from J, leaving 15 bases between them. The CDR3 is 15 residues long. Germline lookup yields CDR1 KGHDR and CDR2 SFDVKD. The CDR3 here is CATSGNIGLSGELFF. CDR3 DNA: TGTGCCACCAGTGGTAACATAGGTTTATCCGGGGAGCTGTTTTTT.

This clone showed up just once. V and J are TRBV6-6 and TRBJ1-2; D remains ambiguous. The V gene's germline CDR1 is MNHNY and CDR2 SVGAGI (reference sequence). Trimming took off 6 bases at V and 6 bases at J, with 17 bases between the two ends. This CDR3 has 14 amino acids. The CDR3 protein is CASSSGGLLHGYTF. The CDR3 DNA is TGTGCCAGCAGCTCGGGCGGACTCCTGCATGGCTACACCTTC.

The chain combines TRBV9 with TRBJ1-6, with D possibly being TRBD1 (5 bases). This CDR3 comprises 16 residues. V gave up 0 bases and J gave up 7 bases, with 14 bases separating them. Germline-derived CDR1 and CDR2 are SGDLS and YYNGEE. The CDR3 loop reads CASSVGGEAWNSPLHF. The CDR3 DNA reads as TGTGCCAGCAGCGTAGGGGGGGAAGCATGGAATTCACCCCTCCACTTT. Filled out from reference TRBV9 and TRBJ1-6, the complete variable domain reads DSGVTQTPKHLITATGQRVTLRCSPRSGDLSVYWYQQSLDQGLQFLIQYYNGEERAKGNILERFSAQQFPDLHSELNLSSLELGDSALYFCASSVGGEAWNSPLHFGNGTRLTVT.